This T cell receptor (beta chain) was identified in a study of blood T cell repertoires in COVID-19. Authors' processing steps: Reference gene primers were amplified, and this amplification served to estimate nucleated cell counts. The data were produced by immunoSEQ multiplex PCR, yet TCRdb's version contains in-frame clones alone and is incomplete. V, J and clone size are those of that table, while D and trimming were read from the DNA. The data hold around 99,000 clones, with around 80% observed a single time. Per germline, CDR1 SGHNT and CDR2 YENEEA. The CDR3 consists of 14 residues. The germline V and J ends were trimmed by 2 bases and 2 bases, with 7 bases remaining between them.

Sequences were obtained from peripheral blood. The chain combines TRBV11-3 with TRBJ2-1; D is possibly TRBD2 (5 bases). The source of this sequence is a human donor in a cohort sampled during active or convalescent COVID-19. CDR3: CASSLSSAYNEQFF. The CDR3 DNA reads TGTGCCAGCAGCTTAAGTAGCGCCTACAATGAGCAGTTCTTC. The variable domain in full, completed from reference TRBV11-3 and TRBJ2-1, reads EAGVVQSPRYKIIEKKQPVAFWCNPISGHNTLYWYLQNLGQGPELLIRYENEEAVDDSQLPKDRFSAERLKGVDSTLKIQPAELGDSAVYLCASSLSSAYNEQFFGPGTRLTVL.